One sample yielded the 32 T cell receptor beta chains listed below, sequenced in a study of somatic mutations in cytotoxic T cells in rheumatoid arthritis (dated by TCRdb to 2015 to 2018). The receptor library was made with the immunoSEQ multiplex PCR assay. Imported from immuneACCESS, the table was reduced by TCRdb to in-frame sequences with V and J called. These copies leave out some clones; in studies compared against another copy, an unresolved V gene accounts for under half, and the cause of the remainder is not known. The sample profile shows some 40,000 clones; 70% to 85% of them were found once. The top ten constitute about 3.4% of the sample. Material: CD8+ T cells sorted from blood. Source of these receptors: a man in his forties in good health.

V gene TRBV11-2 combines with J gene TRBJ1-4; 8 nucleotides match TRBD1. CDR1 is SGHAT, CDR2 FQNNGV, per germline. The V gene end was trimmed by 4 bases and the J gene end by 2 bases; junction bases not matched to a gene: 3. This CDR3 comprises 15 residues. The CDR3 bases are TGTGCCAGCAGCTCTGGACAGGGCACTAATGAAAAACTGTTTTTT. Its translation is CASSSGQGTNEKLFF.

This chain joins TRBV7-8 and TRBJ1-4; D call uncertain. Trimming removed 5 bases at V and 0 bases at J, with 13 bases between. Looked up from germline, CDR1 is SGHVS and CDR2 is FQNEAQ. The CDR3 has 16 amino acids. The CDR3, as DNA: TGTGCCAGCAGCCACCCCCGGGAAGCAACTAATGAAAAACTGTTTTTT. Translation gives CASSHPREATNEKLFF.

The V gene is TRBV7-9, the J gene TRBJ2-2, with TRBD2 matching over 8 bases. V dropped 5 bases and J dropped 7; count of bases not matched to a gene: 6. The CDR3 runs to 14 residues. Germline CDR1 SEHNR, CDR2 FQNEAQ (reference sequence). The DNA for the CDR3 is TGTGCCAGCAGCATGGGACTAGTAAACGGGGAGCTGTTTTTT. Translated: CASSMGLVNGELFF.

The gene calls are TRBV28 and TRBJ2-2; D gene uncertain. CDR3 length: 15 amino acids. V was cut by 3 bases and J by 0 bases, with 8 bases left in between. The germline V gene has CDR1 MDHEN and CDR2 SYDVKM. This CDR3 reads CASSLPQSNTGELFF. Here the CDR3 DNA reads TGTGCCAGCAGTTTGCCTCAATCGAACACCGGGGAGCTGTTTTTT.

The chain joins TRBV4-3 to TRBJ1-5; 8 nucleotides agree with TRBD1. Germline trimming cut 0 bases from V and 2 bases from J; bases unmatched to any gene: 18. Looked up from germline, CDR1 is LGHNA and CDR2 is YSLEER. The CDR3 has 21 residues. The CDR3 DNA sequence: TGCGCCAGCAGCCAAGATGGGATAGGCAGGGGGCGAATCGAGGGCAATCAGCCCCAGCATTTT. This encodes CASSQDGIGRGRIEGNQPQHF.

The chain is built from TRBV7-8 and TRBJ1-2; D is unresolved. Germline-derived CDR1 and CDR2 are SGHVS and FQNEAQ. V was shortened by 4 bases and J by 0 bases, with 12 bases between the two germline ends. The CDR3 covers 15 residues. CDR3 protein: CASSSEVLANYGYTF. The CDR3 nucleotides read TGTGCCAGCAGCTCAGAGGTCTTAGCTAACTATGGCTACACCTTC. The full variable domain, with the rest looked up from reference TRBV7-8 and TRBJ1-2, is GAGVSQSPRYKVAKRGQDVALRCDPISGHVSLFWYQQALGQGPEFLTYFQNEAQLDKSGLPSDRFFAERPEGSVSTLKIQRTQQEDSAVYLCASSSEVLANYGYTFGSGTRLTVV.

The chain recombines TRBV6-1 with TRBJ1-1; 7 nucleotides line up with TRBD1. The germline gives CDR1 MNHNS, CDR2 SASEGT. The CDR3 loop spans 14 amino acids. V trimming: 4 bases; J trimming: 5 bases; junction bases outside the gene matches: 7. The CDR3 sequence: CASSGYRGRTEAFF. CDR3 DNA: TGTGCCAGCAGTGGGTACAGGGGTAGGACTGAAGCTTTCTTT.

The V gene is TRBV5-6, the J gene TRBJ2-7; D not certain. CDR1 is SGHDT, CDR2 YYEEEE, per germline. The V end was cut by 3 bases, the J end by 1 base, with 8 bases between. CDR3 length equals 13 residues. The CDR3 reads CASSWGGSYEQYF. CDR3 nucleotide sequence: TGTGCCAGCAGCTGGGGTGGGTCCTACGAGCAGTACTTC.

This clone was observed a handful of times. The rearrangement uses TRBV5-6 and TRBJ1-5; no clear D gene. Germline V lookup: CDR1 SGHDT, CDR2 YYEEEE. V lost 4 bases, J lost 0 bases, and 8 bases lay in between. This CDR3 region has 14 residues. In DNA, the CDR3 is TGTGCCAGCAGCCCCGGAGGTAGCAATCAGCCCCAGCATTTT. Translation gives CASSPGGSNQPQHF.

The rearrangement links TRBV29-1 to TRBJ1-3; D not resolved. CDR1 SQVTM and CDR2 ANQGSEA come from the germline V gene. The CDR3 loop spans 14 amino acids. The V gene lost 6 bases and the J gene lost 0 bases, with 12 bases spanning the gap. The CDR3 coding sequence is TGCAGCGTAAAGGGTACCCACTCTGGAAACACCATATATTTT. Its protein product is CSVKGTHSGNTIYF. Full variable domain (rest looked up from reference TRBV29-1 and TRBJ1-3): SAVISQKPSRDICQRGTSLTIQCQVDSQVTMMFWYRQQPGQSLTLIATANQGSEATYESGFVIDKFPISRPNLTFSTLTVSNMSPEDSSIYLCSVKGTHSGNTIYFGEGSWLTVV.

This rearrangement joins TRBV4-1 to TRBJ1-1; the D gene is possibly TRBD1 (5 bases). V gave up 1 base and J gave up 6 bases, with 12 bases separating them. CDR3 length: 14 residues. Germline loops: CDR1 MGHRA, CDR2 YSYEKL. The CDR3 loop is CASSQVSGGSEAFF. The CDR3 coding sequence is TGCGCCAGCAGCCAAGTATCGGGGGGATCTGAAGCTTTCTTT.

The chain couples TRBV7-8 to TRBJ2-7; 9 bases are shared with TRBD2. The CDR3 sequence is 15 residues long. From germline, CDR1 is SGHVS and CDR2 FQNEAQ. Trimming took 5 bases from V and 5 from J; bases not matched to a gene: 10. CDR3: CASSAGGTSFDEQYF. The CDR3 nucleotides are TGTGCCAGCAGCGCGGGAGGGACTAGCTTCGACGAGCAGTACTTC. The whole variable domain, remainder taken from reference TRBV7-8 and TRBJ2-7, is GAGVSQSPRYKVAKRGQDVALRCDPISGHVSLFWYQQALGQGPEFLTYFQNEAQLDKSGLPSDRFFAERPEGSVSTLKIQRTQQEDSAVYLCASSAGGTSFDEQYFGPGTRLTVT.

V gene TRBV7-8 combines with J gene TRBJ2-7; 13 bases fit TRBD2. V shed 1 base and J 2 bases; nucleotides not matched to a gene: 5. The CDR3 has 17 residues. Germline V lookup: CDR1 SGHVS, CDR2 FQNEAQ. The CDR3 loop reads CASSLEPTSGGAYEQYF. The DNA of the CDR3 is TGTGCCAGCAGCTTAGAACCCACTAGCGGGGGGGCCTACGAGCAGTACTTC.

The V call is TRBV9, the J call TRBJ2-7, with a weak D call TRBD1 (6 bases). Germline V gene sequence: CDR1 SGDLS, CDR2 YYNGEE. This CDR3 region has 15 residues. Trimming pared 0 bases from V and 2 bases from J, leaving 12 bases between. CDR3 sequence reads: CASSVDGDKAYEQYF. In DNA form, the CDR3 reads TGTGCCAGCAGCGTAGATGGGGACAAGGCCTACGAGCAGTACTTC.

CDR3 nucleotide sequence: TGTGCCAGCAGCGCGGGACAGTTAGAAGCTTTCTTT. Translated, it gives CASSAGQLEAFF. The V call is TRBV9, the J call TRBJ1-1; TRBD1 agrees at 7 bases. Germline CDR1 is SGDLS and CDR2 is YYNGEE. The CDR3 totals 12 residues. The V gene end was trimmed by 3 bases and the J gene end by 8 bases; junction bases not matched to a gene: 4.

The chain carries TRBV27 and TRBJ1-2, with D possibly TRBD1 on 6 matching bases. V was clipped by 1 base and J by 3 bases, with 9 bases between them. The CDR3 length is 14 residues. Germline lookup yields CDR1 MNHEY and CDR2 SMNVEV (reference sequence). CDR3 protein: CASSLYGGDYGYTF. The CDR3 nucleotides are TGTGCCAGCAGTTTATACGGGGGCGACTATGGCTACACCTTC.

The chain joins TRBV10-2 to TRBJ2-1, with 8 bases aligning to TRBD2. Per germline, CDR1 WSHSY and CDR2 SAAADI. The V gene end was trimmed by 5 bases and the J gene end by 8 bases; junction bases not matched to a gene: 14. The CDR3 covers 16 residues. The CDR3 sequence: CASSYVFAGGPDEQFF. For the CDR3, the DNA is TGCGCCAGCAGTTACGTTTTTGCGGGGGGCCCGGATGAGCAGTTCTTC.

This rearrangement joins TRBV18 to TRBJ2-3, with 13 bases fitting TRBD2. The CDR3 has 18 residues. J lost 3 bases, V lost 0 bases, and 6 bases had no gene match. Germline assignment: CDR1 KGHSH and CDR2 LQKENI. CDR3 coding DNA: TGTGCCAGCTCACCACCTTGGACTAGCGGGAGTTCAACAGATACGCAGTATTTT. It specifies CASSPPWTSGSSTDTQYF.

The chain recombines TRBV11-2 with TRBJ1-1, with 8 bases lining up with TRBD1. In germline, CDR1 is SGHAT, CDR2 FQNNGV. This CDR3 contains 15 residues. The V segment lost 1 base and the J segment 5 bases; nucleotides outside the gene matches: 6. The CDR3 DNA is TGTGCCAGCAGCTTAGGCCCTACAGGGGGGACTGAAGCTTTCTTT. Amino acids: CASSLGPTGGTEAFF. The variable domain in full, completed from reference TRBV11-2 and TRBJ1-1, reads EAGVAQSPRYKIIEKRQSVAFWCNPISGHATLYWYQQILGQGPKLLIQFQNNGVVDDSQLPKDRFSAERLKGVDSTLKIQPAKLEDSAVYLCASSLGPTGGTEAFFGQGTRLTVV.

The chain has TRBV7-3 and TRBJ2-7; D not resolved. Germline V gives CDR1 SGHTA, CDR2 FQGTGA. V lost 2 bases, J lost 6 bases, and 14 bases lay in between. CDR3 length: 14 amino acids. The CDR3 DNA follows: TGTGCCAGCAGCTTACGGTCCGCCTCGGGCGAGCAGTACTTC. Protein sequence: CASSLRSASGEQYF.

The CDR3, as DNA: TGTGCCAGCAGTGCGGCAGGGGGAAGCTACGAGCAGTACTTC. It is translated as CASSAAGGSYEQYF. This chain connects TRBV27 to TRBJ2-7; TRBD1 matches at 7 bases. From germline, CDR1 is MNHEY and CDR2 SMNVEV (reference sequence). J gave up 3 bases and V 5 bases, and 7 bases lay outside the gene matches. The CDR3 has 14 residues.

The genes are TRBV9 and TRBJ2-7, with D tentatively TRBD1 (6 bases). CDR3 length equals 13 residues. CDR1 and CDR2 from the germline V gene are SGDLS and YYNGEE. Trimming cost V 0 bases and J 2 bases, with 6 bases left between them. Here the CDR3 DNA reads TGTGCCAGCAGCGTAGGGACAGCCTACGAGCAGTACTTC. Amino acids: CASSVGTAYEQYF.

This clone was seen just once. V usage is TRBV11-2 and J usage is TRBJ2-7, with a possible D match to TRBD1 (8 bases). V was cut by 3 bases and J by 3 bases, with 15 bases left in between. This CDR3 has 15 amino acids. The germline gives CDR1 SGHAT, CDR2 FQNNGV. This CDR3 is CASSFTDREGYEQYF. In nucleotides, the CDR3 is TGTGCCAGCAGCTTCACGGACAGGGAGGGCTACGAGCAGTACTTC.

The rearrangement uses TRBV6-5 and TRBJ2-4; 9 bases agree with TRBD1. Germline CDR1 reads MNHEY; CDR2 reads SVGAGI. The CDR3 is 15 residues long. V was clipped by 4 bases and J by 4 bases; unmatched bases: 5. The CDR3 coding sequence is TGTGCCAGCAGTTCGGGACAGGGTGAGAAAAACATTCAGTACTTC. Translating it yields CASSSGQGEKNIQYF.

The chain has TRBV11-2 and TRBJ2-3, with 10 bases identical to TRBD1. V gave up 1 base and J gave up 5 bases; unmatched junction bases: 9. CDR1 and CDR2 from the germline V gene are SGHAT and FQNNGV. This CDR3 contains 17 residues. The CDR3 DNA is TGTGCCAGCAGCTTAGTAGGGGACAGGGGTCGGGGAGATACGCAGTATTTT. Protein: CASSLVGDRGRGDTQYF.

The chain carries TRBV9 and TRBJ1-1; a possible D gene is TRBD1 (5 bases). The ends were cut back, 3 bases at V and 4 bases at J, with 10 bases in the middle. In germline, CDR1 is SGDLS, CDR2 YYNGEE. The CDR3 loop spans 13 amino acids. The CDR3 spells CASSGGGTTEAFF. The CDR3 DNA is TGTGCCAGCAGCGGCGGGGGGACCACTGAAGCTTTCTTT.

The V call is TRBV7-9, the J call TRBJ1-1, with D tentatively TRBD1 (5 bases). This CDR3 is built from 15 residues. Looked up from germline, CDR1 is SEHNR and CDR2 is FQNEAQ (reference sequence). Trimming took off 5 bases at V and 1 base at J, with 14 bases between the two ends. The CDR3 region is CASSPPEGENTEAFF. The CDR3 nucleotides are TGTGCCAGCAGCCCCCCCGAAGGGGAGAACACTGAAGCTTTCTTT.

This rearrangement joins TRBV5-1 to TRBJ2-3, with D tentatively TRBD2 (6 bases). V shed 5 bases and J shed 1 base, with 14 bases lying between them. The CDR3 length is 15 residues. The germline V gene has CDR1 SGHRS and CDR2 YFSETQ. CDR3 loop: CASRAVEGGTDTQYF. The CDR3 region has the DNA TGCGCCAGCAGGGCGGTGGAGGGTGGCACAGATACGCAGTATTTT.

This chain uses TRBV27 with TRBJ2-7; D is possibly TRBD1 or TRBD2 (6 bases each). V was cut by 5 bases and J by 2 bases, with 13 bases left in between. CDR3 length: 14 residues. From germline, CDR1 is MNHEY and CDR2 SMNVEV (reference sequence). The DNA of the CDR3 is TGTGCCAGCAGTACAAAGGGGGGTGCCTACGAGCAGTACTTC. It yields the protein CASSTKGGAYEQYF.

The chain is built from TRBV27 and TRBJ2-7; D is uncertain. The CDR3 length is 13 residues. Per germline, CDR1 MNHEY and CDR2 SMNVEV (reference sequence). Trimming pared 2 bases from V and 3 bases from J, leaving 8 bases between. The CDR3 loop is CASSLGPNYEQYF. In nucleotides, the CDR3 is TGTGCCAGCAGTTTAGGACCAAACTACGAGCAGTACTTC.

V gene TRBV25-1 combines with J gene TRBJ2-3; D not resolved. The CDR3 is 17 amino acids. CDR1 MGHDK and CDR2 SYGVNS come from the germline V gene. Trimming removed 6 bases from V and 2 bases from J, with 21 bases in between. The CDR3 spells CASRAPQTPFFTDTQYF. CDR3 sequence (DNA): TGTGCCAGCAGAGCCCCACAGACCCCTTTTTTCACAGATACGCAGTATTTT.

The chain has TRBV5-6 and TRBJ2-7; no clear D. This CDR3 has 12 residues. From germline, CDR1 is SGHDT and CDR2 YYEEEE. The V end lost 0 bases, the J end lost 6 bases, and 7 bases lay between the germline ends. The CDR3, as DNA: TGTGCCAGCAGCTTGGGGGTACGCGAGCAGTACTTC. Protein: CASSLGVREQYF.